This TCR beta chain originates from a study of naive and memory T cell subsets. This CDR3 has 14 residues. CDR1 is SGHRS and CDR2 is YFSETQ in the germline V gene. Trimming took off 3 bases at V and 0 bases at J, with 7 bases between the two ends. CD8 T cells were positively selected from what remained after CD4 positive selection. This clonotype has a handful of counts. Its antigen is unidentified. Overall study results and limits: Activation and differentiation may alter RNA-based TCR counts. Naive repertoires, especially CD8, held a few larger clonotypes, possibly memory cells re-expressing CD45RA.

Two oligonucleotides, mixed equimolar, formed the beta constant-region primer covering TRBC1 and TRBC2. The ligated cDNA underwent four PCR rounds using SP2 and nested alpha and beta constant-region primers. Ligation attached a single-stranded oligonucleotide with a 12-nucleotide UMI and the SP2 primer to the cDNA 3' end. TCRdb analysed the UMI-ligation and nested PCR reads with MiXCR anew, one entry per CDR3 protein. The table lists over 65,000 distinct CDR3 sequences, 8% to 9.5% of them singletons, with 1.2% in the top ten. The sequenced material came from naive CD8+ T cells from blood. The sequence was collected from a human donor in good health. V is TRBV5-1 and J is TRBJ1-3; D gene ambiguous. The CDR3 DNA is TGCGCCAGCAGCTCGGGGATCTCTGGAAACACCATATATTTT. Its translation: CASSSGISGNTIYF.